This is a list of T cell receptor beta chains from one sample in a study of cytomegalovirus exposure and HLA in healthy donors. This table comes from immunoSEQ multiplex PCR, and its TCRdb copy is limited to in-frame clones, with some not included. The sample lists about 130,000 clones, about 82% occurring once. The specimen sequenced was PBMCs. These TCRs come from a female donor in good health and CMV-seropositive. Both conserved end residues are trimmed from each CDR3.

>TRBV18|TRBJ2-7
ASSPPAQGAGEQY
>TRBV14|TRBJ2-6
ASKDYASGANVLT
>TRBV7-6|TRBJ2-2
ASSSSPAGRTGELF
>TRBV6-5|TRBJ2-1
ASSYSGGYNEQF
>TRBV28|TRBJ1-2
ASSLWEGRGRALNYGYT
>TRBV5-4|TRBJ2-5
ASSQTSGNGETQY
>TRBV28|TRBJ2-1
ASSRPSGTPSYNEQF
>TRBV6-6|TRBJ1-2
ASTPVPGQPYT
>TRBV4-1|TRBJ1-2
ASSHQGGPYGYT
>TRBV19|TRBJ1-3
ASSQQAHSGNTIY
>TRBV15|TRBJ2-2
ATSRGQGTGELF
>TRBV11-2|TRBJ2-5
ASSQPTIFSGLGETQY
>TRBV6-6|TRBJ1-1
ASNTPLSGAF
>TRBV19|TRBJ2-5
ASGGETQY
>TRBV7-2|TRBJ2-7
ASSPTSLEQY
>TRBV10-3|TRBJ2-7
AAGAGTGPSEQY
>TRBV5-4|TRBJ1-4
ASSEDRVEEKLF
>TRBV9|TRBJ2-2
ASSGTGQGRTGELF
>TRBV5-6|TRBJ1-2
ASSSGAGSYGYT
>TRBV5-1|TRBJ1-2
ASSPGGTYGYT
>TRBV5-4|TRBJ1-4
ASSIGQGFSEKLF
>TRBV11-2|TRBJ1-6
ASSLTPSSGSRSPLH
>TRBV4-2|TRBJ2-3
ASSQTLAGGYGDTQY
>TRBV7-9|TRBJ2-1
SSSLRLAGGIIDNEQF
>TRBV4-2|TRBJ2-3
ASSQEGLTSGSSSTDTQY
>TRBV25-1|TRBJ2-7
ASSAGTGYDYEQY
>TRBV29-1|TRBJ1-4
SVGSGIDEKLF
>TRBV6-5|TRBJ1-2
ASMAGGLYGYT
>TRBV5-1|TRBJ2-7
ASSFSDRGYEQY
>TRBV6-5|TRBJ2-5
PVRGRGETQY
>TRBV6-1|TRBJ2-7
AIAGDQSYEQY
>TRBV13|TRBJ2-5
ASSPMRGGIQETQY
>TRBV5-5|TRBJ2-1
ASSYLEDEQF
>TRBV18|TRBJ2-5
ASSGGTPQRETQY
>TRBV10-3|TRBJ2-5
AISEDGTGGLETQY
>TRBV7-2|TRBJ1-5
ASSLVGGNQPQH
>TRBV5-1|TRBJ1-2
ASSPTGIDYGYT
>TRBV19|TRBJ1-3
ASSIPGTGSGNTIY
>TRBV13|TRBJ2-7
ASSVRQGSYEQY
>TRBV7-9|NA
ASSSRDRATYEQY
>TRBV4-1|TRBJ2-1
ASSQGQGARNEQF
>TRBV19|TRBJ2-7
ASSMTGLHEQY
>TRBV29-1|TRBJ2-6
SVEDLPQGTSGFGANVLT
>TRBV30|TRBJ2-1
AWSLGSSYNEQF
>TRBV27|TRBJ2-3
ASSFSLAGEFRHSPRGTQY
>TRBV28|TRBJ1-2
ASSLTGGSRGYT
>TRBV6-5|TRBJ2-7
ASSSWDRVYEQY
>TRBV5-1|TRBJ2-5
ASSSYGTSGVVETQY
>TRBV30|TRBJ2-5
AWRLAGGSGTQY
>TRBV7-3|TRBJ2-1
ASSDRGGNNEQF
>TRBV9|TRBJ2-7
ASSVGDRSSYEQY
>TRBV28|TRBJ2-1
ASSLTRGGNEQF
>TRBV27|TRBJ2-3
ASSPAGVTFTDTQY
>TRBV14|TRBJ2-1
ASSQDVGIEF
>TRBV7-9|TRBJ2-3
ASSLMGLAGGDTQY